This T cell receptor beta chain was retrieved from a study of CD8+ T cells in alopecia areata. The study's findings and limits: Affected lesional scalp, above all in alopecia totalis/universalis, was more clonal than normal scalp.

Extraction and reverse transcription of RNA yielded cDNA as the sequencing template. The assay was immunoSEQ multiplex PCR, and TCRdb's table has in-frame clones only and misses some. This sample has 250,000 to 300,000 clones; 55% to 70% occur once, and the top ten carry approximately 2%. To note about this clone: The antigen is undetermined.

V lost 2 bases to trimming and J lost 2 bases, with 4 bases between them. Germline V gene data show CDR1 as LGHNA and CDR2 as YSLEER. The CDR3 sequence is 13 residues long. Sample treatment: oral pan-JAK inhibitor, 5-10 mg twice daily. This sample comprised CD4+ T cells sorted from blood, obtained at week 24, from a patient treated with tofacitinib. The rearrangement uses TRBV4-3 and TRBJ1-3; no reliable D call. The TCR comes from a human donor with alopecia areata. This CDR3 is CASSQKAGNTIYF. The CDR3 region has the DNA TGCGCCAGCAGCCAAAAGGCTGGAAACACCATATATTTT.